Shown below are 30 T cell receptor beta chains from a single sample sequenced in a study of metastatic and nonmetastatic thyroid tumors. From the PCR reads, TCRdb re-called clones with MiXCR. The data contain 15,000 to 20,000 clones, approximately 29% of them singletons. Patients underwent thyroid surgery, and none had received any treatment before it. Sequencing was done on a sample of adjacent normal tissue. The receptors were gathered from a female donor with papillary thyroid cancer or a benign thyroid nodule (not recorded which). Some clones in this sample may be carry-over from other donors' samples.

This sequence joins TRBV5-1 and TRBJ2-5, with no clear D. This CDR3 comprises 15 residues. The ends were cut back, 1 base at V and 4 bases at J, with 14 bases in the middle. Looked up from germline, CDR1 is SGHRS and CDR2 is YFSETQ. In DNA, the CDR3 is TGCGCCAGCAGCTTGAAGATCCGGGCCCCAGAGACCCAGTACTTC. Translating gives CASSLKIRAPETQYF.

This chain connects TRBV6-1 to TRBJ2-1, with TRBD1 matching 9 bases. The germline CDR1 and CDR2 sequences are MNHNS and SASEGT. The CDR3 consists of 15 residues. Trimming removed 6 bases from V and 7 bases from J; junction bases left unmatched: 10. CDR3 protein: CASRADRGDRNEQFF. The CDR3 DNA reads TGTGCCAGCAGGGCGGACAGGGGCGACCGGAATGAGCAGTTCTTC.

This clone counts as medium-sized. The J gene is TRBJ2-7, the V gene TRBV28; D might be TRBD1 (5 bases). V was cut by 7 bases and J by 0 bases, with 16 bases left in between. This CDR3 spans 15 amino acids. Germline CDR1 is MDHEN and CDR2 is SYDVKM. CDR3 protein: CASTDPGLSSYEQYF. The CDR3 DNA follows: TGTGCCAGCACCGACCCAGGGTTAAGCTCCTACGAGCAGTACTTC.

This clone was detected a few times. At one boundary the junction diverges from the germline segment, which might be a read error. This CDR3 reads CASSDSGPRLIHF. The CDR3 coding sequence is TGTGCCAGCAGCGATTCGGGGCCCCGTTTGATCCATTTT. The chain recombines TRBV28 with TRBJ1-1, with D possibly being TRBD1 (5 bases). CDR3 length: 13 residues. Germline CDR1 and CDR2: MDHEN and SYDVKM.

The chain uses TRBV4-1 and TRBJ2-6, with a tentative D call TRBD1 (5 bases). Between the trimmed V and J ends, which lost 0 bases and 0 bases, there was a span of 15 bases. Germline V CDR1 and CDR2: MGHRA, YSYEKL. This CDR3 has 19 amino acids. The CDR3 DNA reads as TGCGCCAGCAGCCAAGATCATGGGGCGACCTACTCTGGGGCCAACGTCCTGACTTTC. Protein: CASSQDHGATYSGANVLTF.

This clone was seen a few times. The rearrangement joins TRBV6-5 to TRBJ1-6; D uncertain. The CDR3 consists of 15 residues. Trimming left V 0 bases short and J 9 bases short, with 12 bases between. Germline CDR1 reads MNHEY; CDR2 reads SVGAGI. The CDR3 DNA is TGTGCCAGCAGTTACTCGACCAGTGCTGTTTCACCCCTCCACTTT. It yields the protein CASSYSTSAVSPLHF.

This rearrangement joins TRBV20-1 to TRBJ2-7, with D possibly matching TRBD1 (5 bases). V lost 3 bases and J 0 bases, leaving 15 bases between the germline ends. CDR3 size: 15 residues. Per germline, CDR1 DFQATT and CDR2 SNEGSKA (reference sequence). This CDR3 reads CSASRDQVSSYEQYF. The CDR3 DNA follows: TGCAGTGCTAGCAGGGATCAGGTTAGCTCCTACGAGCAGTACTTC.

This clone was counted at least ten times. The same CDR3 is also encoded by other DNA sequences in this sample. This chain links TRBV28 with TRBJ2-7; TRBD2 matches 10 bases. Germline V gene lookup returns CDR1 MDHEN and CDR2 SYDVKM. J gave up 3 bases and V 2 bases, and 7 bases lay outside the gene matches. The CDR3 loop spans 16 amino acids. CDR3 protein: CASSLELAGADYEQYF. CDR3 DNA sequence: TGTGCCAGCAGTTTAGAGCTAGCGGGAGCAGACTACGAGCAGTACTTC.

The CDR3 DNA sequence: TGTGCCAGCAGCTTGAAGGCCAGGGGGCCTGATCAGCCCCAGCATTTT. It yields the protein CASSLKARGPDQPQHF. This rearrangement joins TRBV5-4 to TRBJ1-5, with 8 bases matching TRBD1. This CDR3 region has 16 residues. V dropped 1 base and J dropped 5; count of bases not matched to a gene: 8. Germline lookup yields CDR1 SGHNT and CDR2 YYREEE (reference sequence). Full variable domain (rest looked up from reference TRBV5-4 and TRBJ1-5): ETGVTQSPTHLIKTRGQQVTLRCSSQSGHNTVSWYQQALGQGPQFIFQYYREEENGRGNFPPRFSGLQFPNYSSELNVNALELDDSALYLCASSLKARGPDQPQHFGDGTRLSIL.

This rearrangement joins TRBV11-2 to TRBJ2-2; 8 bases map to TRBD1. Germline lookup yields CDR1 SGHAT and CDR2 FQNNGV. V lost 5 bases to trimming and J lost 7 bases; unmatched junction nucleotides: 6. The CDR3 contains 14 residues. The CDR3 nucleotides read TGTGCCAGCAGCACGGACAGGGAGCTCGGGGAGCTGTTTTTT. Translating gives CASSTDRELGELFF.

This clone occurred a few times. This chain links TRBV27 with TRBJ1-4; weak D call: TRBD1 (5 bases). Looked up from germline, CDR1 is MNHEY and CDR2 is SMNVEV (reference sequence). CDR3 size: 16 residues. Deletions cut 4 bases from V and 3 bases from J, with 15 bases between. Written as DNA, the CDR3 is TGTGCCAGCAGTTCATCGACCTGGGGACCTAATGAAAAACTGTTTTTT. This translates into CASSSSTWGPNEKLFF.

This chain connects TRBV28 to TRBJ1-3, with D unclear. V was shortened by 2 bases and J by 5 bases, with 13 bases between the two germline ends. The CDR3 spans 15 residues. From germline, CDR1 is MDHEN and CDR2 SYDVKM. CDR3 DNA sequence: TGTGCCAGCAGTTTAGGGCGGGCTATGAGAAACACCATATATTTT. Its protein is CASSLGRAMRNTIYF.

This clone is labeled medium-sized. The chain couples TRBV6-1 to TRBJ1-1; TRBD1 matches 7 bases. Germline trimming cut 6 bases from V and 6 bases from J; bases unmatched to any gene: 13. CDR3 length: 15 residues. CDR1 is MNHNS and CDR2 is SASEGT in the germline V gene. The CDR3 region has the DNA TGTGCCAGCAGAAGAGAGACAGGGATGGCCGCTGAAGCTTTCTTT. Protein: CASRRETGMAAEAFF.

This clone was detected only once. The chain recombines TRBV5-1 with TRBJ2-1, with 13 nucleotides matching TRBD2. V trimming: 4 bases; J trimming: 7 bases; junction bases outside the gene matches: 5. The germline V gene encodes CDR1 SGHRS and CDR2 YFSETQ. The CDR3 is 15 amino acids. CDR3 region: CASSPRTSGSNEQFF. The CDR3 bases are TGCGCCAGCAGCCCGAGGACTAGCGGGAGTAATGAGCAGTTCTTC.

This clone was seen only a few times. The CDR3 bases are TGTGCCAGCAGGGCAATACATGGCTACACCTTC. Translating gives CASRAIHGYTF. The V gene is TRBV6-1, the J gene TRBJ1-2; D is ambiguous. CDR3 length: 11 amino acids. From germline, CDR1 is MNHNS and CDR2 SASEGT. Deletions cut 6 bases from V and 6 bases from J, with 8 bases between.

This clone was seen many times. The CDR3 loop reads CASSLFRGLGNEQFF. The CDR3 region has the DNA TGTGCCAGCAGCTTATTTCGGGGGCTGGGGAATGAGCAGTTCTTC. The V call is TRBV7-2, the J call TRBJ2-1; D may be TRBD1 or TRBD2 (6 bases each). The CDR3 totals 15 residues. Deletions cut 2 bases from V and 7 bases from J, with 15 bases between. Germline V lookup: CDR1 SGHTA, CDR2 FQGNSA.

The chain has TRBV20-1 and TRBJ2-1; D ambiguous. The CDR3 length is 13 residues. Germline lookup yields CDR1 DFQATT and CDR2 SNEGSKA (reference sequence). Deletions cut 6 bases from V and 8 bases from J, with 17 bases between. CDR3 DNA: TGCAGTGCCCCGCCCGACGCAGAGTATGAGCAGTTCTTC. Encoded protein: CSAPPDAEYEQFF.

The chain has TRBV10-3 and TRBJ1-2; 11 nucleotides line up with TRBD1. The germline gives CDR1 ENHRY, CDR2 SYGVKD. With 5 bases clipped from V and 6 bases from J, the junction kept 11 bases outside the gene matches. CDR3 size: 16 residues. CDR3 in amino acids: CAISKDRGHEFDGYTF. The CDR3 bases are TGTGCCATCAGTAAGGACAGGGGGCATGAGTTTGATGGCTACACCTTC.

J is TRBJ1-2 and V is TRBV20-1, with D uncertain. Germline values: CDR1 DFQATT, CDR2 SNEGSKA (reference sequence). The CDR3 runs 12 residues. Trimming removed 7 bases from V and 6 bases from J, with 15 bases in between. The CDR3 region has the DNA TGCAGTGTTTTACGGTGGACGGATGGCTACACCTTC. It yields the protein CSVLRWTDGYTF.

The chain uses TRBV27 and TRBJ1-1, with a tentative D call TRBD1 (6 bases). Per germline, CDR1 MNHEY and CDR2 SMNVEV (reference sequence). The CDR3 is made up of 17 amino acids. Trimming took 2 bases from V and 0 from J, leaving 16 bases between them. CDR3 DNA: TGTGCCAGCAGTTTACGATCTTGGGGGGCCCTGAACACTGAAGCTTTCTTT. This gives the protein CASSLRSWGALNTEAFF.

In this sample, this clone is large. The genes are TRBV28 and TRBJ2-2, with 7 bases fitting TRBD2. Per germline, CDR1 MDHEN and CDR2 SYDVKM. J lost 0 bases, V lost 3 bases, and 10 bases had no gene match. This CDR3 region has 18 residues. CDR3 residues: CASSLIRAGLSNTGELFF. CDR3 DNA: TGTGCCAGCAGTTTGATACGAGCGGGGCTCTCGAACACCGGGGAGCTGTTTTTT.

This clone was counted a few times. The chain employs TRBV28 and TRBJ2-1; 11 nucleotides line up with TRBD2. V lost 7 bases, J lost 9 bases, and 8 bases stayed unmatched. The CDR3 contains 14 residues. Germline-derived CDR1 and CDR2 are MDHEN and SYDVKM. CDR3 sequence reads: CASTQTSGAGEQFF. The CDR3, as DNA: TGTGCCAGCACCCAGACTAGCGGGGCCGGTGAGCAGTTCTTC.

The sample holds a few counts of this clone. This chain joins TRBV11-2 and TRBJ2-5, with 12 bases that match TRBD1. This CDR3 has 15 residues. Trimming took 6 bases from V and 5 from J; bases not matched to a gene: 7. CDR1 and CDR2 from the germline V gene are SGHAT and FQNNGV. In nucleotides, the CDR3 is TGTGCCAGCAGATCCGGGACAGGGGGCGACGAGACCCAGTACTTC. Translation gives CASRSGTGGDETQYF.

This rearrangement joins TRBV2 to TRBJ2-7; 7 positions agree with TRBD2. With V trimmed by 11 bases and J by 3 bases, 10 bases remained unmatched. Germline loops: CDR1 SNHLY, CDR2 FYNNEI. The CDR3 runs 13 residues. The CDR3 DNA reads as TGTGCCGGGGGGGTGGGGAGCGACTACGAGCAGTACTTC. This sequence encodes CAGGVGSDYEQYF.

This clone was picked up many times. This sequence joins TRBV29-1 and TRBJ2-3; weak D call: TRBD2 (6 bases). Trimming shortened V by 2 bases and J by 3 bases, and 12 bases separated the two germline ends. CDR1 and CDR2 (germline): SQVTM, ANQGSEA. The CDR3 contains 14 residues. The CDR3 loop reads CSVEPGDGTDTQYF. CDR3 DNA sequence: TGCAGCGTTGAACCGGGGGACGGGACAGATACGCAGTATTTT.

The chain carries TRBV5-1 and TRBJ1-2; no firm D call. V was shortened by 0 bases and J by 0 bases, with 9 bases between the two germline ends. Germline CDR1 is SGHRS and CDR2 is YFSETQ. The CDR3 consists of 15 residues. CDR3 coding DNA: TGCGCCAGCAGCTTGGAGTTACAAGCTAACTATGGCTACACCTTC. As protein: CASSLELQANYGYTF.

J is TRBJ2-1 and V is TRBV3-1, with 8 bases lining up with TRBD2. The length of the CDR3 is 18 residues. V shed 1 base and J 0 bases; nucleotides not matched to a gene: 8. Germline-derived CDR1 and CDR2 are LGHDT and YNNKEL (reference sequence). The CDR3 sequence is CASSQGLAGGSSYNEQFF. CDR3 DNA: TGTGCCAGCAGCCAAGGGCTAGCGGGTGGAAGCTCCTACAATGAGCAGTTCTTC.

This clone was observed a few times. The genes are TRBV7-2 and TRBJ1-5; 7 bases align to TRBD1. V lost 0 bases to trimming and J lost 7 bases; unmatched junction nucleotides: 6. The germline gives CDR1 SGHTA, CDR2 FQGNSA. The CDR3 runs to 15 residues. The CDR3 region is CASSLAGGQKQPQHF. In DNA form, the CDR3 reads TGTGCCAGCAGCTTAGCAGGGGGACAGAAACAGCCCCAGCATTTT.

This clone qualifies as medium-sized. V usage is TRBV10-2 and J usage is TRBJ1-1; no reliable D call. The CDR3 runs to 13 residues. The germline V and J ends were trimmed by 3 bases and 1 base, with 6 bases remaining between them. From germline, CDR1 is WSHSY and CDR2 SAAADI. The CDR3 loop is CASSEDKNTEAFF. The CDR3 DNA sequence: TGCGCCAGCAGTGAAGACAAGAACACTGAAGCTTTCTTT.

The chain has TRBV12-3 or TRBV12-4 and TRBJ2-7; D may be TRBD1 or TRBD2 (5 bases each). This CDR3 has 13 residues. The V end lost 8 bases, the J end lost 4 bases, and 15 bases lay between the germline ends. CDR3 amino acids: CASSVGGRYEQYF. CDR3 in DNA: TGTGCCAGCTCGGTTGGGGGTAGGTACGAGCAGTACTTC.